Reported below is one T cell receptor (beta chain). Its target is unknown. Clones were sequenced by immunoSEQ multiplex PCR, and TCRdb holds only the in-frame ones, with some missing. The repertoire has around 70,000 clones, just under 85% of them found once; the top ten carry over 4.5%. This record belongs to a study of OX40 agonist ivuxolimab in advanced cancers. Study results and caveats: Some nonresponders also had low normalized T-cell clonal expansion. The study found that CD8+ T cells averaged more expanded clones than CD4+. Both blood CD4+ and CD8+ T cells showed clonal growth by week 6 at 0.1 to 3.0 mg/kg.

V lost 1 base to trimming and J lost 3 bases; unmatched junction nucleotides: 3. The CDR3 sequence is 14 residues long. Germline V gene lookup returns CDR1 LGHNA and CDR2 YSLEER. People who had autoimmune disease history or systemic immunosuppression were excluded. The V call is TRBV4-3, the J call TRBJ2-7; 7 positions match TRBD2. The clonotype comes from an adult with an advanced solid tumor such as melanoma, head and neck, liver or kidney cancer. This specimen was CD4+ or CD8+ T cells sorted from blood, taken in a trial of the OX40 agonist ivuxolimab. The CDR3 region is CASSQAGGDYEQYF. CDR3 DNA: TGCGCCAGCAGCCAAGCGGGAGGAGACTACGAGCAGTACTTC.